This T cell receptor (beta chain) is drawn from a study of cytomegalovirus exposure and HLA in healthy donors. Background on the study: Out of about 179 million T cells, an earlier analysis found roughly 110 million unique TCR beta sequences in total. Most donors, less than 85% of a few hundred genotyped, fell in the Caucasian-associated ancestry cluster. Findings and caveats of the study: When the data were analyzed later, several of the most significant clusters appeared to be linked to common viral pathogens.

Details on this clone: Its antigen remains unknown.

Researchers ran the PCR with 60 Vbeta and 13 Jbeta primers. Clones were sequenced by immunoSEQ multiplex PCR, and TCRdb holds only the in-frame ones, with some missing. The top ten hold about 2% of the sample, which has 150,000 to 200,000 clones, approximately 80% seen once. The CDR3 runs 17 residues. The V gene end was trimmed by 3 bases and the J gene end by 1 base; junction bases not matched to a gene: 9. CDR1 and CDR2 (germline): SGHAT, FQNNGV. The V gene is TRBV11-2, the J gene TRBJ2-3; 8 nucleotides agree with TRBD2. The sequence was obtained from a woman aged 25 to 39 in good health and CMV-seronegative. The sequenced material came from PBMCs. In nucleotides, the CDR3 is TGTGCCAGCAGCTTGGTAGCGGGGACCTTCCGCACAGATACGCAGTATTTT. This gives the protein CASSLVAGTFRTDTQYF.